This T cell receptor beta chain derives from a study of OX40 agonist ivuxolimab in advanced cancers. Concerning the study at large: The costimulatory receptor OX40 (CD134) was targeted by ivuxolimab, a fully human IgG2 agonistic monoclonal antibody. Peripheral TCRbeta sequencing aimed to test whether ivuxolimab altered TCR sequence diversity and caused clonal T-cell expansion. Intravenous ivuxolimab was administered to patients every 2 weeks at six dose levels: 0.01, 0.1, 0.3, 1.5, 3 and 10 mg/kg. Of the roughly 51 patients in dose escalation, some 20 had hepatocellular carcinoma, about 15 had melanoma, 9 had renal cell carcinoma and 9 had head and neck cancer. Partial responses were achieved by three dose-escalation patients, of whom one had hepatocellular carcinoma and two had cutaneous melanoma. In the dose-escalation cohort, more than 80% of patients were male, and the mean age was around 65 years with a range of about 20 to 80. The monotherapy dose-escalation portion (N of about 49 patients) of the phase I ivuxolimab trial is reported in the paper. Prior anti-PD-1, anti-PD-L1 or anti-CTLA-4 therapy was permitted, and checkpoint inhibitors had been received by about 36% of dose-escalation patients. The study at large found these results: On average, CD8+ T cells showed more expanded clones than CD4+ T cells after ivuxolimab. Low levels of normalized T-cell clonal expansion were also seen in some patients who did not respond. Clonal expansion of both CD4+ and CD8+ blood T cells was observed from baseline to week 6 at doses 0.1 to 3.0 mg/kg. Which antigens the clonally expanded peripheral T cells were specific for was not determined. In partial responders in the 0.1-3.0 mg/kg groups, normalized peripheral clonal expansion was found to be among the lowest, especially among CD8+ T cells.

Genomic DNA was extracted from sorted cells for sequencing of the TCRbeta CDR3 region. The immunoSEQ Assay was used to sequence the TCRbeta CDR3 regions. Entries here come from immuneACCESS through TCRdb and include only in-frame sequences with V and J called. Some clones fail to appear in such tables; in the studies checked, an unresolved V gene covers under half of the shortfall, and the cause of the remainder is unknown. This sample has some 80,000 clones in its table, and around 94% of those were observed once. Of the sample, approximately 4.8% is held by the ten largest clones. The trial excluded patients who had a history of autoimmune disease or who were on systemic immunosuppression. In every dose cohort, peripheral blood was drawn for TCR sequencing at baseline, cycle 4 day 1, and cycle 7 day 1. The samples were drawn from a first-in-human, open-label, multicenter phase I dose-escalation trial of ivuxolimab. Adults with locally advanced or metastatic melanoma, renal cell carcinoma, hepatocellular carcinoma or head and neck squamous cell carcinoma were enrolled in the trial. Before TCR sequencing, CD4+ T cells and CD8+ T cells from peripheral blood were sorted into separate populations.

About this clone: Its antigen is not yet known. Base quality data are lacking; no much larger clone is found one base away.

The sequence was collected from an adult with an advanced solid tumor such as melanoma, head and neck, liver or kidney cancer. The sample was CD4+ or CD8+ T cells sorted from blood, taken in a trial of the OX40 agonist ivuxolimab.

The CDR3 protein: CASRPRGDEEPQHF. The nucleotide sequence reads as follows: TGTGCCAGCAGACCTCGGGGGGACGAAGAGCCCCAGCATTTT. The sequence is built from TRBV27 and TRBJ1-5; the D region possibly corresponds to TRBD1 (5 bases align). The CDR3 holds 14 amino acids from the cysteine to the phenylalanine. The retained sequence is limited to the CDR3, 42 bases, with the frame set at the first base. V gives up 6 bases and J gives up 8 bases, and the segment between their germline ends measures 17 bases. CDR1 and CDR2 were assigned from the germline V gene (reference sequence) as MNHEY and SMNVEV.